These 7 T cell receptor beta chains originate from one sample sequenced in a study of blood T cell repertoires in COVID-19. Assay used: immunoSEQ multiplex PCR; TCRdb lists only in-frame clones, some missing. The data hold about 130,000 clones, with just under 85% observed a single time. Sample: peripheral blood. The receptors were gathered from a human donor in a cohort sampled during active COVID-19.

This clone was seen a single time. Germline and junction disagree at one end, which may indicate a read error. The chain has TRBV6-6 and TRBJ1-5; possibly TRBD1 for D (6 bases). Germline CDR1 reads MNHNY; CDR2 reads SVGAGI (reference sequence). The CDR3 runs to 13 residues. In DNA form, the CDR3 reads TGTGCCAGCAGTGATACAGGGAATCAGCTCCAGCATTTT. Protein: CASSDTGNQLQHF.

CDR3 DNA: TGTGCCAGCTCACCACGCAGGGTCCAAGAGACCCAGTACTTC. This translates into CASSPRRVQETQYF. The rearrangement uses TRBV18 and TRBJ2-5; TRBD1 might be the D (5 bases). The V end lost 1 base, the J end lost 1 base, and 7 bases lay between the germline ends. This CDR3 is built from 14 residues. Germline lookup yields CDR1 KGHSH and CDR2 LQKENI.

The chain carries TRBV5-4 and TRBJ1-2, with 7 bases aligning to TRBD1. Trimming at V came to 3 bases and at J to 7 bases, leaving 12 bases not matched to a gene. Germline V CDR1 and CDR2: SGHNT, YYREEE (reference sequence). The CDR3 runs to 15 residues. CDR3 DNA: TGTGCCAGCAGCTACGGGGACAGCCCAAGAGGTGGCTACACCTTC. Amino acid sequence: CASSYGDSPRGGYTF.

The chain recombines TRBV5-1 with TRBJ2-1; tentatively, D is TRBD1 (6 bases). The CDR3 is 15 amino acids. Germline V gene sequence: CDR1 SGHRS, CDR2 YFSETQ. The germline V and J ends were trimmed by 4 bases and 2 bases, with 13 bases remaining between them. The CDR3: CASSRATGPYNEQFF. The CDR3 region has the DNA TGCGCCAGCAGCCGAGCGACAGGCCCCTACAATGAGCAGTTCTTC.

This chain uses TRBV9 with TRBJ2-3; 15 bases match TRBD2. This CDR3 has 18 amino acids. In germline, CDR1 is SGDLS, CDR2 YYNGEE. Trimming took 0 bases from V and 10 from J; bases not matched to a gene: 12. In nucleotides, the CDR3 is TGTGCCAGCAGCGTAGGGGTGCGGACTAGCGGGGGGGACAAGCCGCAGTATTTT. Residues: CASSVGVRTSGGDKPQYF.

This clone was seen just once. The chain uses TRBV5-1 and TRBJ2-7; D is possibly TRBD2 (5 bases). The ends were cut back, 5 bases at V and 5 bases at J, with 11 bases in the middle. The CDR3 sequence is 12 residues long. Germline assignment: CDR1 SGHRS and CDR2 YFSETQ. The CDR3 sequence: CASRVAYDEQYF. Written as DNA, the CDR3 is TGCGCCAGCAGAGTAGCGTACGACGAGCAGTACTTC. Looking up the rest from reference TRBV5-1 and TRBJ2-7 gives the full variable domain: KAGVTQTPRYLIKTRGQQVTLSCSPISGHRSVSWYQQTPGQGLQFLFEYFSETQRNKGNFPGRFSGRQFSNSRSEMNVSTLELGDSALYLCASRVAYDEQYFGPGTRLTVT.

The CDR3 here is CASSLSRGGHNEQFF. As DNA, the CDR3 is TGTGCCAGCAGTTTATCGCGGGGGGGACACAATGAGCAGTTCTTC. This rearrangement joins TRBV27 to TRBJ2-1, with 9 positions matching TRBD2. With 0 bases clipped from V and 5 bases from J, the junction kept 2 bases outside the gene matches. CDR3 length: 15 amino acids. CDR1 and CDR2 from the germline V gene are MNHEY and SMNVEV (reference sequence).